Shown below are 31 T cell receptor beta chains from a single sample sequenced in a study of blood T cell repertoires in COVID-19. Generated by immunoSEQ multiplex PCR, the TCRdb table keeps only in-frame clones and is missing some. The sample records more than 140,000 clones, approximately 82% being singletons. The sample consisted of peripheral blood. The source of these receptors is a woman in her forties or fifties in a cohort sampled during active or convalescent COVID-19.

The gene calls are TRBV10-1 and TRBJ2-3; D might be TRBD2 (5 bases). CDR1 and CDR2 from the germline V gene are WNHNN and SYGVQD (reference sequence). The CDR3 is 14 residues long. Trimming removed 3 bases at V and 2 bases at J, with 9 bases between. CDR3 coding DNA: TGCGCCAGCAGTGAAGAGGGTAACACAGATACGCAGTATTTT. Protein: CASSEEGNTDTQYF.

The chain links TRBV19 to TRBJ1-1; D is perhaps TRBD1 (5 bases). Germline lookup yields CDR1 LNHDA and CDR2 SQIVND (reference sequence). V lost 3 bases to trimming and J lost 7 bases, with 15 bases between them. This CDR3 is 14 amino acids long. The CDR3 loop is CASSMGGARNEAFF. The CDR3 bases are TGTGCCAGTAGTATGGGGGGAGCCCGTAATGAAGCTTTCTTT.

This clone appeared a few times. The rearrangement joins TRBV3-1 (or the pseudogene TRBV3-2) to TRBJ1-3, with 7 bases aligning to TRBD1. Germline assignment: CDR1 LGHDT and CDR2 YNNKEL (reference sequence). The CDR3 spans 17 residues. V was pared by 2 bases and J by 0 bases, with 7 bases of the junction left unmatched. Here the CDR3 reads CASSQLDRATSGNTIYF. The CDR3 DNA reads as TGTGCCAGCAGCCAACTCGACAGGGCTACCTCTGGAAACACCATATATTTT.

The chain uses TRBV2 and TRBJ2-5, with 10 bases fitting TRBD2. Trimming removed 7 bases from V and 2 bases from J; junction bases left unmatched: 4. CDR3 length: 14 amino acids. Germline CDR1 and CDR2: SNHLY and FYNNEI. The CDR3 is CASNVAGGQETQYF. CDR3 DNA: TGTGCCAGCAATGTAGCGGGGGGACAAGAGACCCAGTACTTC.

The chain joins TRBV7-2 to TRBJ2-3; 9 positions match TRBD2. Trimming at V came to 1 base and at J to 0 bases, leaving 11 bases not matched to a gene. Germline V lookup: CDR1 SGHTA, CDR2 FQGNSA. The length of the CDR3 is 19 residues. The CDR3 loop reads CASSLEFAGGLGSTDTQYF. The CDR3 bases are TGTGCCAGCAGCTTAGAATTCGCGGGGGGGCTGGGAAGCACAGATACGCAGTATTTT. Full variable domain (outside the CDR3, taken from reference TRBV7-2 and TRBJ2-3): GAGVSQSPSNKVTEKGKDVELRCDPISGHTALYWYRQSLGQGLEFLIYFQGNSAPDKSGLPSDRFSAERTGGSVSTLTIQRTQQEDSAVYLCASSLEFAGGLGSTDTQYFGPGTRLTVL.

The V and J genes are TRBV6-2 or TRBV6-3 and TRBJ2-1, with TRBD1 matching 7 bases. The CDR3 spans 18 residues. CDR1 and CDR2 from the germline V gene are MNHEY and SVGEGT. V lost 2 bases and J lost 4; bases outside the gene matches: 14. The CDR3 DNA follows: TGTGCCAGCAGTTACAACCCAAACCGGGACAGAGCTTACAATGAGCAGTTCTTC. Protein product: CASSYNPNRDRAYNEQFF.

Only a few counts were recorded for this clone. This chain uses TRBV24-1 with TRBJ2-6; D is unclear. Germline V CDR1 and CDR2: KGHDR, SFDVKD. Trimming removed 10 bases from V and 4 bases from J, with 10 bases in between. The CDR3 loop spans 13 amino acids. The CDR3 here is CATANFGANVLTF. For the CDR3, the DNA is TGTGCCACAGCCAATTTCGGGGCCAACGTCCTGACTTTC.

This clone was picked up one time. The chain combines TRBV4-3 with TRBJ1-2; possible D gene TRBD1, 5 bases. CDR1 LGHNA and CDR2 YSLEER come from the germline V gene. The CDR3 consists of 16 residues. V lost 0 bases, J lost 8 bases, and 19 bases lay in between. The CDR3 DNA follows: TGCGCCAGCAGCCAAGATTGGGCAACTGGGGCGGGGGGCTACACCTTC. Amino acids: CASSQDWATGAGGYTF.

The chain joins TRBV7-2 to TRBJ1-5; 10 bases map to TRBD1. Losses at the gene ends were 5 bases for V and 3 bases for J; bases not matched to a gene: 7. The CDR3 is 16 residues long. Per germline, CDR1 SGHTA and CDR2 FQGNSA. The CDR3 region is CASSNTGTGANQPQHF. For the CDR3, the DNA is TGTGCCAGCAGCAACACCGGGACAGGGGCCAATCAGCCCCAGCATTTT.

The DNA for the CDR3 is TGTGCCAGCAGTGCGGACAGAACTCAGCCCCAGCATTTT. Translated, it gives CASSADRTQPQHF. The chain employs TRBV2 and TRBJ1-5, with D perhaps matching TRBD1 (6 bases). Trimming took off 4 bases at V and 6 bases at J, with 10 bases between the two ends. The CDR3 covers 13 residues. Germline loops: CDR1 SNHLY, CDR2 FYNNEI.

The chain couples TRBV15 to TRBJ2-6, with 7 nucleotides matching TRBD1. The V segment lost 2 bases and the J segment 2 bases; nucleotides outside the gene matches: 0. This CDR3 is 15 amino acids long. Germline lookup yields CDR1 LNHNV and CDR2 YYDKDF (reference sequence). In nucleotides, the CDR3 is TGTGCCACCAGCAGAACAGGGGCTGGGGCCAACGTCCTGACTTTC. Protein: CATSRTGAGANVLTF.

V is TRBV12-3 or TRBV12-4 and J is TRBJ2-2; D unresolved. The ends were cut back, 6 bases at V and 4 bases at J, with 3 bases in the middle. The CDR3 sequence is 11 residues long. CDR3 residues: CASSITGELFF. CDR3 DNA: TGTGCCAGCAGCATCACCGGGGAGCTGTTTTTT.

The chain is built from TRBV11-3 and TRBJ2-3, with D maybe TRBD2 (5 bases). Germline V gene lookup returns CDR1 SGHNT and CDR2 YENEEA. Trimming stripped 5 bases from V and 10 bases from J, with 16 bases between. The CDR3 has 13 residues. The CDR3 spells CASSPLFRGPQYF. The CDR3 DNA reads as TGTGCCAGCAGCCCACTTTTCCGGGGTCCGCAGTATTTT.

The gene calls are TRBV7-2 and TRBJ1-3; 9 nucleotides align to TRBD1. The junction had 1 base not matched to a gene; V was cut back by 4 bases and J by 3 bases. This CDR3 has 14 amino acids. The germline V gene has CDR1 SGHTA and CDR2 FQGNSA. The CDR3 reads CASSSTGGGNTIYF. CDR3 DNA sequence: TGTGCCAGCAGCTCGACAGGGGGTGGAAACACCATATATTTT.

This rearrangement joins TRBV19 to TRBJ2-1, with 7 bases that match TRBD1. The CDR3 contains 19 residues. The J segment lost 3 bases and the V segment lost 4 bases, leaving 18 bases of the junction unmatched. In germline, CDR1 is LNHDA, CDR2 SQIVND (reference sequence). The CDR3: CASSSGQEYSTESYNEQFF. In DNA, the CDR3 is TGTGCCAGTAGTAGCGGACAGGAGTATTCGACTGAGAGCTACAATGAGCAGTTCTTC.

A note on this clone: The junction departs from germline at one end; a sequencing error may be responsible. This chain links TRBV10-1 with TRBJ1-5, with D possibly matching TRBD1 (6 bases). The CDR3 runs 15 residues. Germline CDR1 WNHNN, CDR2 SYGVQD (reference sequence). CDR3 sequence reads: CASSEPRDNHQPQLF. Here the CDR3 DNA reads TGCGCCAGCAGTGAGCCCCGGGACAACCATCAGCCCCAGCTTTTT.

The V call is TRBV10-2, the J call TRBJ1-2; maybe TRBD1 (6 bases). Germline-derived CDR1 and CDR2 are WSHSY and SAAADI. The CDR3 is made up of 15 amino acids. Trimming pared 0 bases from V and 3 bases from J, leaving 11 bases between. CDR3 in DNA: TGCGCCAGCAGTGAGTCAAGGGGGACGCACTATGGCTACACCTTC. This translates into CASSESRGTHYGYTF.

This clone occurred once. The chain combines TRBV3-1 (or the pseudogene TRBV3-2) with TRBJ2-1; the D is unclear. CDR3 length equals 11 residues. Germline CDR1 is LGHDT and CDR2 is YNNKEL (reference sequence). With 1 base removed from V and 9 bases from J, the gap between germline ends came to 4 bases. The CDR3: CASSQALEQFF. The DNA for the CDR3 is TGTGCCAGCAGCCAAGCCCTTGAGCAGTTCTTC.

A single count supports this clone. The CDR3 reads CASRQQGFDGYTF. For the CDR3, the DNA is TGTGCCAGCAGACAACAGGGCTTCGACGGCTACACCTTC. The V call is TRBV7-6, the J call TRBJ1-2; D is possibly TRBD1 (6 bases). The CDR3 length is 13 residues. Trimming took 6 bases from V and 8 from J, leaving 16 bases between them. Germline CDR1 SGHVS, CDR2 FNYEAQ.

This chain connects TRBV19 to TRBJ1-3; D may be TRBD1 (6 bases). Deletions cut 9 bases from V and 1 base from J, with 13 bases between. The CDR3 is 14 amino acids. Germline V gene sequence: CDR1 LNHDA, CDR2 SQIVND (reference sequence). CDR3 loop: CASATGFSGNTIYF. The DNA of the CDR3 is TGTGCCAGCGCGACAGGCTTTTCTGGAAACACCATATATTTT. Together with reference TRBV19 and TRBJ1-3, the CDR3 gives the full variable domain: DGGITQSPKYLFRKEGQNVTLSCEQNLNHDAMYWYRQDPGQGLRLIYYSQIVNDFQKGDIAEGYSVSREKKESFPLTVTSAQKNPTAFYLCASATGFSGNTIYFGEGSWLTVV.

The V and J genes are TRBV25-1 and TRBJ1-1, with 8 positions matching TRBD1. Trimming cost V 3 bases and J 7 bases; bases outside gene matches: 4. The CDR3 loop spans 13 amino acids. The V gene's germline CDR1 is MGHDK and CDR2 SYGVNS. CDR3 residues: CASSDRGPGEAFF. CDR3 DNA: TGTGCCAGCAGTGACAGGGGGCCGGGTGAAGCTTTCTTT.

The chain uses TRBV6-4 and TRBJ2-2, with 9 bases fitting TRBD1. The V gene's germline CDR1 is MRHNA and CDR2 SNTAGT. CDR3 length equals 17 residues. Trimming removed 4 bases from V and 3 bases from J; junction bases left unmatched: 9. The CDR3, as DNA: TGTGCCAGCAGTGTTACAGGGGGCGTCGTAGACACCGGGGAGCTGTTTTTT. Translating gives CASSVTGGVVDTGELFF.

The V call is TRBV19, the J call TRBJ1-2; D might be TRBD1 (5 bases). V gave up 7 bases and J gave up 6 bases, with 15 bases separating them. Germline V gene sequence: CDR1 LNHDA, CDR2 SQIVND (reference sequence). This CDR3 region has 13 residues. In nucleotides, the CDR3 is TGTGCCAGTACCTCAGGGCAACAAAATGGCTACACCTTC. Amino acids: CASTSGQQNGYTF.

The chain joins TRBV7-2 to TRBJ2-3; 14 bases fit TRBD2. V was clipped by 4 bases and J by 5 bases; unmatched bases: 5. Germline values: CDR1 SGHTA, CDR2 FQGNSA. This CDR3 region has 16 residues. CDR3 loop: CASSSTSGGARDTQYF. CDR3 bases: TGTGCCAGCAGCTCGACTAGCGGGGGGGCCAGAGATACGCAGTATTTT.

This clone has just a few counts. The chain carries TRBV2 and TRBJ1-6; 9 bases agree with TRBD1. The CDR3 is made up of 15 amino acids. CDR1 SNHLY and CDR2 FYNNEI come from the germline V gene. V dropped 6 bases and J dropped 8; count of bases not matched to a gene: 8. The chain's CDR3 is CASRDRDRADSPLHF. Written as DNA, the CDR3 is TGTGCCAGCAGGGACCGGGACAGGGCCGATTCACCCCTCCACTTT.

The chain uses TRBV7-2 and TRBJ1-2, with 7 bases matching TRBD1. V trimming: 5 bases; J trimming: 2 bases; junction bases outside the gene matches: 5. This CDR3 has 14 residues. Germline V gives CDR1 SGHTA, CDR2 FQGNSA. The chain's CDR3 is CASSPLTGNYGYTF. CDR3 bases: TGTGCCAGCAGCCCGCTGACAGGGAACTATGGCTACACCTTC.

To note about this clone: Other DNA variants within this sample encode the same CDR3. V usage is TRBV7-9 and J usage is TRBJ1-1; 7 bases are shared with TRBD1. The V and J ends lost 1 base and 2 bases, in that order; junction bases with no gene match: 4. This CDR3 has 15 amino acids. Germline CDR1 is SEHNR and CDR2 is FQNEAQ (reference sequence). CDR3 bases: TGTGCCAGCAGCTTAGGAGGGACAGCCAACACTGAAGCTTTCTTT. As protein: CASSLGGTANTEAFF.

The gene calls are TRBV7-9 and TRBJ1-1; D is unclear. V lost 1 base, J lost 2 bases, and 11 bases lay in between. Germline V gene data show CDR1 as SEHNR and CDR2 as FQNEAQ (reference sequence). The CDR3 spans 15 residues. CDR3 coding DNA: TGTGCCAGCAGCTTAGACCAAAGCCTCAACACTGAAGCTTTCTTT. This sequence encodes CASSLDQSLNTEAFF.

The gene calls are TRBV2 and TRBJ1-6; D gene unclear. This CDR3 is built from 12 residues. Germline CDR1 reads SNHLY; CDR2 reads FYNNEI. Trimming removed 1 base at V and 8 bases at J, with 3 bases between. CDR3 sequence reads: CASSEGDSPLHF. CDR3 coding DNA: TGTGCCAGCAGTGAAGGAGATTCACCCCTCCACTTT.

The CDR3 region is CASSPGLAGDQETQYF. CDR3 nucleotide sequence: TGCGCCAGCAGCCCTGGACTAGCGGGGGACCAAGAGACCCAGTACTTC. V is TRBV5-1 and J is TRBJ2-5; TRBD2 matches at 13 bases. Per germline, CDR1 SGHRS and CDR2 YFSETQ. The J segment lost 0 bases and the V segment lost 4 bases, leaving 3 bases of the junction unmatched. CDR3 size: 16 residues.

The V call is TRBV19, the J call TRBJ1-5; tentative D call: TRBD1 (6 bases). From germline, CDR1 is LNHDA and CDR2 SQIVND (reference sequence). Trimming removed 7 bases at V and 7 bases at J, with 17 bases between. This CDR3 region has 14 residues. The CDR3: CASTTGTTGQPQHF. The CDR3 bases are TGTGCCAGTACCACAGGGACCACCGGGCAGCCCCAGCATTTT.